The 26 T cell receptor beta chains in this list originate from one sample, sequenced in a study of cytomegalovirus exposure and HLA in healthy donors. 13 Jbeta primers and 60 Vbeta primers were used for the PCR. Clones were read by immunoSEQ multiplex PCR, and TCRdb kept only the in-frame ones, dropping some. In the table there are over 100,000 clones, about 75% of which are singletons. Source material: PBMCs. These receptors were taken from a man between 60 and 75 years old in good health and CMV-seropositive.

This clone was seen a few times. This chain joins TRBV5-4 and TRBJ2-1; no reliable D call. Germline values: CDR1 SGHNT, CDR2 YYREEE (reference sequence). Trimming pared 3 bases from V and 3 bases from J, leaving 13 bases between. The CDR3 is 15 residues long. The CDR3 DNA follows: TGTGCCAGCAGCTCTGCTACCTTCGACTACAATGAGCAGTTCTTC. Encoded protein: CASSSATFDYNEQFF. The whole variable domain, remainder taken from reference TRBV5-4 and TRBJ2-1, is ETGVTQSPTHLIKTRGQQVTLRCSSQSGHNTVSWYQQALGQGPQFIFQYYREEENGRGNFPPRFSGLQFPNYSSELNVNALELDDSALYLCASSSATFDYNEQFFGPGTRLTVL.

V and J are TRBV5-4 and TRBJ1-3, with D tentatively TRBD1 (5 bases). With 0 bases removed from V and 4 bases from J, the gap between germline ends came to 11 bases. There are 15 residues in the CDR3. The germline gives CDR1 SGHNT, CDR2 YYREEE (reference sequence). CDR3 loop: CASSLGGAGGNTIYF. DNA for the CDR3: TGTGCCAGCAGCTTGGGGGGCGCGGGAGGAAACACCATATATTTT.

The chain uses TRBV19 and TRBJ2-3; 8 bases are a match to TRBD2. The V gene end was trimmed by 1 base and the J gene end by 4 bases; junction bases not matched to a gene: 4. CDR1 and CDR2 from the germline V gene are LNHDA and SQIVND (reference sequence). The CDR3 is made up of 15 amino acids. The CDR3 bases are TGTGCCAGTAGTATAGGGACTAGCAGGGCAGATACGCAGTATTTT. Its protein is CASSIGTSRADTQYF.

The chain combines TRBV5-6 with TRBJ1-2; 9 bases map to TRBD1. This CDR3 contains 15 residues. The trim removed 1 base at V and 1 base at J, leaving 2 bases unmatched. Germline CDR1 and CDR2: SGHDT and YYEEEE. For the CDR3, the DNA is TGTGCCAGCAGCTTGCACAGGGGGCATAACTATGGCTACACCTTC. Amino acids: CASSLHRGHNYGYTF. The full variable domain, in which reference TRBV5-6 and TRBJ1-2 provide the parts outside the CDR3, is DAGVTQSPTHLIKTRGQQVTLRCSPKSGHDTVSWYQQALGQGPQFIFQYYEEEERQRGNFPDRFSGHQFPNYSSELNVNALLLGDSALYLCASSLHRGHNYGYTFGSGTRLTVV.

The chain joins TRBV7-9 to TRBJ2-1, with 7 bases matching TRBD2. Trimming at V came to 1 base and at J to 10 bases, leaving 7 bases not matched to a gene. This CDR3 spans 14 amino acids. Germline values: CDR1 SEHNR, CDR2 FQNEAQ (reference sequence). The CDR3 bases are TGTGCCAGCAGCTTAGATACGGGGACTAAGGAGCAGTTCTTC. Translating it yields CASSLDTGTKEQFF.

Written as DNA, the CDR3 is TGTGCCAGTAGTCGGGACAGTGTTCAATACTATGGCTACACCTTC. Translation gives CASSRDSVQYYGYTF. The chain is built from TRBV19 and TRBJ1-2; TRBD1 matches at 7 bases. Trimming cost V 5 bases and J 3 bases; bases outside gene matches: 9. This CDR3 comprises 15 residues. Germline values: CDR1 LNHDA, CDR2 SQIVND (reference sequence).

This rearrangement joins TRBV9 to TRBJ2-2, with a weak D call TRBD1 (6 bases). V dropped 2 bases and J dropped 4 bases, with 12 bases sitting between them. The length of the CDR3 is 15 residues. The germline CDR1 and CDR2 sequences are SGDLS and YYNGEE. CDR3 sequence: CASSVQGSGTGELFF. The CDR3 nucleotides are TGTGCCAGCAGCGTCCAGGGGTCGGGCACCGGGGAGCTGTTTTTT.

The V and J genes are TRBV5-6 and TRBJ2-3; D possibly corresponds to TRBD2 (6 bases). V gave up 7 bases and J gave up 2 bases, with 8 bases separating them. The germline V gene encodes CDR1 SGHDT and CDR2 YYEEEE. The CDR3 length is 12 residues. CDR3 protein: CASWRDTDTQYF. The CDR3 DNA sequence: TGTGCCAGCTGGCGGGACACAGATACGCAGTATTTT.

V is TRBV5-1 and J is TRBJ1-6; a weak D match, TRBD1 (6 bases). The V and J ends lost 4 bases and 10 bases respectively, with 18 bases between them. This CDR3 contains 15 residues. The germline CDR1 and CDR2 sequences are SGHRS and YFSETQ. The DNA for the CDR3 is TGCGCCAGCAGCATCAACAGGGACCAAGGGTCACCCCTCCACTTT. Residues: CASSINRDQGSPLHF.

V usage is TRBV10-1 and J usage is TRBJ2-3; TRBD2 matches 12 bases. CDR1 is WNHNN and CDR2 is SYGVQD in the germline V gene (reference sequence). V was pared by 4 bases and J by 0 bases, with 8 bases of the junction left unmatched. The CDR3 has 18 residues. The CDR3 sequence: CASSGGLAGGKSTDTQYF. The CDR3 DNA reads TGCGCCAGCAGTGGAGGGCTAGCGGGGGGGAAGAGCACAGATACGCAGTATTTT.

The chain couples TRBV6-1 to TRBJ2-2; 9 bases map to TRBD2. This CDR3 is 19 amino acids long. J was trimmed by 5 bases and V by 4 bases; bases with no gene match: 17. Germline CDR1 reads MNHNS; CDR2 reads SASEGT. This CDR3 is CASSVIPVGRGGYTGELFF. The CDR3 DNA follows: TGTGCCAGCAGTGTAATCCCAGTTGGGCGGGGGGGTTATACCGGGGAGCTGTTTTTT.

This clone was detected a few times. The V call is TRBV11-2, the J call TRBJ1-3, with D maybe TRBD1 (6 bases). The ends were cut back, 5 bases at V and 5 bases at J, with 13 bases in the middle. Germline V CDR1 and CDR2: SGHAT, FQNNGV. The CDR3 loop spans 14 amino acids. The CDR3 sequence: CASSPGANRNTIYF. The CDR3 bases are TGTGCCAGCAGCCCAGGGGCGAATAGAAACACCATATATTTT.

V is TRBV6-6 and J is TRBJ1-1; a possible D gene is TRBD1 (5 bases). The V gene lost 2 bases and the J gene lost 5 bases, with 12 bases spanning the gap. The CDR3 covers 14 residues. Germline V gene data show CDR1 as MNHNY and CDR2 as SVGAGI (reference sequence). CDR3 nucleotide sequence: TGTGCCAGCAGTTACGCAGGGCGTTTTACTGAAGCTTTCTTT. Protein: CASSYAGRFTEAFF.

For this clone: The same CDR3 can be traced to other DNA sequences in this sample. The CDR3 protein is CASSPEGQGGTGELFF. The CDR3 nucleotides are TGTGCCAGCAGCCCGGAAGGACAGGGAGGTACCGGGGAGCTGTTTTTT. The chain couples TRBV5-4 to TRBJ2-2; 8 bases map to TRBD1. Trimming removed 4 bases from V and 5 bases from J; junction bases left unmatched: 10. The germline V gene has CDR1 SGHNT and CDR2 YYREEE (reference sequence). This CDR3 spans 16 amino acids.

DNA for the CDR3: TGTGCCAGCAGATGGGGGGGCAACTATGGCTACACCTTC. Translating it yields CASRWGGNYGYTF. The chain carries TRBV7-9 and TRBJ1-2, with D perhaps TRBD1 (6 bases). This CDR3 comprises 13 residues. Germline values: CDR1 SEHNR, CDR2 FQNEAQ (reference sequence). V was clipped by 6 bases and J by 2 bases, with 10 bases between them.

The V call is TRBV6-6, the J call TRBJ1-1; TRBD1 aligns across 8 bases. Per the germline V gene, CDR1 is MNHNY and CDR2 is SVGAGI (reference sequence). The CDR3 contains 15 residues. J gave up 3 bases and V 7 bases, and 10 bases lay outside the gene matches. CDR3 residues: CASTETGVFYTEAFF. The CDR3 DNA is TGTGCCAGCACCGAGACAGGGGTTTTCTACACTGAAGCTTTCTTT.

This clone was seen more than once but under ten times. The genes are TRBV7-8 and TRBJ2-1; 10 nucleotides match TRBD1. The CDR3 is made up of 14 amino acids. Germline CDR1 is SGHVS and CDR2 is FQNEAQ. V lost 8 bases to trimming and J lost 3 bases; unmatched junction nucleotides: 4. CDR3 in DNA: TGTGCCAGCTACGGGACAGGGGTCTACAATGAGCAGTTCTTC. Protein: CASYGTGVYNEQFF.

The CDR3 nucleotides read TGTGCCAGCAGCTTAAACAGCCTCTATGGCTACACCTTC. Its translation: CASSLNSLYGYTF. The V and J genes are TRBV7-2 and TRBJ1-2; D not certain. This CDR3 comprises 13 residues. Trimming left V 2 bases short and J 4 bases short, with 8 bases between. Germline values: CDR1 SGHTA, CDR2 FQGNSA.

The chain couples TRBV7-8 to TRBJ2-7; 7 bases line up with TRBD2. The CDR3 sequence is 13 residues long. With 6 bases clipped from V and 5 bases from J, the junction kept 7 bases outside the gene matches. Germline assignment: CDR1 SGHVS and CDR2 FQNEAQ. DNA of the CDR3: TGTGCCAGCAGTTTTCGGGCGGGGGACGAGCAGTACTTC. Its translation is CASSFRAGDEQYF.

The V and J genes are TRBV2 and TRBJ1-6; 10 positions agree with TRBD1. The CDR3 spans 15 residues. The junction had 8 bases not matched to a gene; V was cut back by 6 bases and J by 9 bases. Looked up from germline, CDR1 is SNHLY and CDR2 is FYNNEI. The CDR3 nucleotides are TGTGCCAGCAGAGAGGGACAGGGGTATGCTTCACCCCTCCACTTT. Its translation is CASREGQGYASPLHF.

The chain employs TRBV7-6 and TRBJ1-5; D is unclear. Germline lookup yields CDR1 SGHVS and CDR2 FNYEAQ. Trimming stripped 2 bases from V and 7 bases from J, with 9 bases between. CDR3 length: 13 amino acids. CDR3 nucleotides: TGTGCCAGCAGCTTAACGGACTACCAGCCCCAGCATTTT. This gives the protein CASSLTDYQPQHF.

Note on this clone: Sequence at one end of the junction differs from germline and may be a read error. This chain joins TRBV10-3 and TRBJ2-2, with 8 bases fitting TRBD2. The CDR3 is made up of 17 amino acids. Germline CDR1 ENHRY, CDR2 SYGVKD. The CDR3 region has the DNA TGTGCCATTAGTGGCCCTAGCGGGCCCCAGGGCACCGGGGAGCTGTTTTTT. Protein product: CAISGPSGPQGTGELFF.

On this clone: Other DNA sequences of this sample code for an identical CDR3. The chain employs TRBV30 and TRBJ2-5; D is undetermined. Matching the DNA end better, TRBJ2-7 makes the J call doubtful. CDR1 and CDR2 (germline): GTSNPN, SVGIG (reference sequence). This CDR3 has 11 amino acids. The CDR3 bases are TGTGCCTGGAGTGTACTTTACGAGCAGTACTTC. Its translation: CAWSVLYEQYF.

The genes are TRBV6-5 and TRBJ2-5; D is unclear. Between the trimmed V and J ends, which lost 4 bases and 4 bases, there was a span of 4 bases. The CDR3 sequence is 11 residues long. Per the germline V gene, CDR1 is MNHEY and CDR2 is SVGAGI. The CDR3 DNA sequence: TGTGCCAGCAGTTCCTTAGAGACCCAGTACTTC. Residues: CASSSLETQYF.

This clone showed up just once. CDR3 amino acids: CASSLGGSGVDTQYF. The CDR3 DNA reads TGTGCCAGCAGCTTAGGGGGCAGCGGGGTAGATACGCAGTATTTT. V usage is TRBV7-8 and J usage is TRBJ2-3; 7 nucleotides line up with TRBD2. Trimming took 1 base from V and 5 from J; bases not matched to a gene: 6. Per the germline V gene, CDR1 is SGHVS and CDR2 is FQNEAQ. The CDR3 runs to 15 residues.

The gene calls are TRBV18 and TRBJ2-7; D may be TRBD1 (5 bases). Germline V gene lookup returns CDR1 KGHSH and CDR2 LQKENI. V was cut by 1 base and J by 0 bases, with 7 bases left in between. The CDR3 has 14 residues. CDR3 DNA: TGTGCCAGCTCACCACTGACAGACTCCTACGAGCAGTACTTC. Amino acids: CASSPLTDSYEQYF.